This TCR beta chain originates from a study of monozygotic twins with inflammatory bowel disease. Findings and limits, study-wide: With others, IBD patients shared fewer clonotypes than healthy twins did, especially with disease activity.

Researchers used template switching to add UMIs featuring a 6-nucleotide sample barcode. Researchers put TCRalpha and TCRbeta cDNA through two nested PCRs lasting approximately 17 and 9 cycles. TCRdb reanalyzed the 5' RACE reads and collapses them to one entry per CDR3 protein, without DNA. This sample's table reports 300,000 to 400,000 distinct CDR3 sequences. Comment on this clonotype: The antigen is not known.

Whole blood served as the source of total RNA, and no T cell sorting took place. Germline V gene data show CDR1 as SGHRS and CDR2 as YFSETQ. This CDR3 region has 15 residues. The TCR sequence derives from a human donor with ulcerative colitis or Crohn's disease, or a healthy co-twin of an affected twin (not recorded which). The rearrangement links TRBV5-1 to TRBJ2-2; TCRdb's D gene call, TRBD1, goes unchecked for lack of DNA. The material sequenced was blood. CDR3 region: CASNPSRGNTGELFF.